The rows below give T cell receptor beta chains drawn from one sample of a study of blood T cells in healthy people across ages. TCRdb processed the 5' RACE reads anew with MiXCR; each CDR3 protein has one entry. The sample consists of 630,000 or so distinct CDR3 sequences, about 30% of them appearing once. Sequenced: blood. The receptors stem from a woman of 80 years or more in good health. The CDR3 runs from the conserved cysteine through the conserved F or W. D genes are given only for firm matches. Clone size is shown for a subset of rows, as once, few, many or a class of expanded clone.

CSVERGQRNTEAFF	TGCAGCGTTGAAAGAGGTCAGAGAAACACTGAAGCTTTCTTT	.	TRBV29-1	TRBJ1-1	many
CASSAGTVGREQFF	TGTGCCAGCAGCGCCGGGACAGTGGGCAGGGAGCAGTTCTTC	TRBD1	TRBV7-6	TRBJ2-1	many
CASSAGPTGKTEAFF	TGCGCCAGCAGCGCAGGTCCGACAGGGAAAACTGAAGCTTTCTTT	TRBD1	TRBV5-1	TRBJ1-1	few
CSATGQVTYEQYF	TGCAGTGCTACCGGACAGGTAACCTACGAGCAGTACTTC	TRBD1	TRBV20-1	TRBJ2-7	many
CASSPTPYYEQYF	TGTGCCAGCAGTCCGACCCCCTACTACGAGCAGTACTTC	.	TRBV28	TRBJ2-7	.
CASSLGRGQGYSYEQYF	TGTGCCAGCAGCTTAGGTCGCGGACAGGGTTATTCCTACGAGCAGTACTTC	TRBD1	TRBV11-2	TRBJ2-7	many
CASSFASGGGKAYEQYF	TGTGCCAGCAGTTTTGCTAGCGGAGGGGGGAAGGCGTACGAGCAGTACTTC	.	TRBV12-3/TRBV12-4	TRBJ2-7	few
CATASRGPYNEQFF	TGTGCCACCGCTAGCCGGGGTCCCTACAATGAGCAGTTCTTC	.	TRBV10-3	TRBJ2-1	many
CSGCQQGNTEAFF	TGCAGCGGTTGTCAACAGGGGAACACTGAAGCTTTCTTT	.	TRBV29-1	TRBJ1-1	few
CASSSHLVGGTQYF	TGCGCCAGCAGCTCCCATCTAGTCGGGGGTACGCAGTATTTT	.	TRBV5-1	TRBJ2-3	.
CANSSDPGTSRGFF	TGCGCCAACAGCTCGGACCCAGGAACCTCCCGGGGGTTCTTC	.	TRBV5-1	TRBJ2-1	many
CAWSVDFNTGELFF	TGTGCCTGGAGTGTGGACTTCAACACCGGGGAGCTGTTTTTT	.	TRBV30	TRBJ2-2	few
CSARDVKGVGKNIQYF	TGCAGTGCTAGAGATGTGAAGGGGGTCGGCAAAAACATTCAGTACTTC	.	TRBV20-1	TRBJ2-4	.
CSARDSQGRETQYF	TGCAGTGCTAGAGATAGCCAGGGCAGAGAGACCCAGTACTTC	.	TRBV20-1	TRBJ2-5	many
CASSPRAGGFYGYTF	TGCGCCAGCAGCCCCCGGGCAGGGGGCTTCTATGGCTACACCTTC	TRBD1	TRBV5-1	TRBJ1-2	many
CSAAGTSTLYGYTF	TGCAGTGCAGCCGGGACATCGACTCTCTATGGCTACACCTTC	.	TRBV20-1	TRBJ1-2	many
CASSTTGLSSYEQYF	TGTGCCAGCAGCACGACAGGGCTGAGCTCCTACGAGCAGTACTTC	TRBD1	TRBV28	TRBJ2-7	many
CASSFSSGGNTQYF	TGTGCCAGCAGTTTTAGCAGCGGGGGGAATACGCAGTATTTT	TRBD2	TRBV7-2	TRBJ2-3	many
CASSGISGGLGDTQYF	TGTGCCAGCAGCGGGATTAGCGGGGGCCTAGGGGATACGCAGTATTTT	TRBD2	TRBV2	TRBJ2-3	.
CASSIVQETQYF	TGTGCCAGCAGCATAGTCCAAGAGACCCAGTACTTC	.	TRBV7-2	TRBJ2-5	.
CASSESLRTTDTQYF	TGTGCCAGCAGTGAAAGTTTGAGGACCACAGATACGCAGTATTTT	.	TRBV2	TRBJ2-3	.
CASSIHRGGSTEAFF	TGTGCCAGCAGCATACACAGGGGAGGTAGCACTGAAGCTTTCTTT	TRBD1	TRBV7-9	TRBJ1-1	.
CSARISGNEQFF	TGCAGTGCTAGAATTAGTGGCAATGAGCAGTTCTTC	.	TRBV20-1	TRBJ2-1	once
CASSFPSGGASQAKNIQYF	TGTGCCAGCAGCTTTCCTAGCGGGGGGGCATCCCAAGCCAAAAACATTCAGTACTTC	TRBD2	TRBV7-2	TRBJ2-4	few
CSVGQGLSGEQYF	TGCAGCGTTGGACAGGGGCTGTCGGGCGAGCAGTACTTC	TRBD1	TRBV29-1	TRBJ2-7	many
CASSYRTGRLETQYF	TGTGCCAGCAGTTACAGGACCGGACGGTTGGAGACCCAGTACTTC	.	TRBV6-5	TRBJ2-5	many
CASSSLFGTGEGETQYF	TGTGCCAGCAGTTCGCTCTTCGGGACAGGGGAGGGGGAGACCCAGTACTTC	TRBD1	TRBV2	TRBJ2-5	.
CSANAGTGEDEQYF	TGCAGTGCTAACGCTGGGACAGGGGAGGACGAGCAGTACTTC	TRBD1	TRBV20-1	TRBJ2-7	many
CASSLGAGLASNGDTQYF	TGCGCCAGCAGCTTGGGGGCTGGACTAGCGTCAAACGGGGATACGCAGTATTTT	TRBD2	TRBV5-1	TRBJ2-3	once
CASREGPQETQFF	TGTGCCAGCCGGGAAGGACCCCAAGAGACCCAGTTCTTC	.	TRBV12-3/TRBV12-4	TRBJ2-1	.
CASSLELTGEDTQYF	TGCGCCAGCAGCCTCGAACTTACGGGGGAAGATACGCAGTATTTT	.	TRBV5-1	TRBJ2-3	many
CASMARAGNQPQHF	TGTGCCAGTATGGCCAGGGCGGGTAATCAGCCCCAGCATTTT	.	TRBV6-5	TRBJ1-5	many
CSASGLAGGLYQETQYF	TGCAGTGCTAGTGGGCTAGCGGGAGGGTTGTACCAAGAGACCCAGTACTTC	TRBD2	TRBV20-1	TRBJ2-5	.
CASSLEPGLAGRSYNEQFF	TGTGCCAGCAGCTTAGAACCCGGACTAGCGGGACGATCCTACAATGAGCAGTTCTTC	TRBD2	TRBV7-2	TRBJ2-1	many
CASSSWGVQPQHF	TGTGCCAGCAGCTCCTGGGGGGTTCAGCCCCAGCATTTT	.	TRBV7-3	TRBJ1-5	few
CSAKRTSGHNEQFF	TGCAGTGCCAAGCGGACTAGCGGCCACAATGAGCAGTTCTTC	TRBD2	TRBV20-1	TRBJ2-1	.
CTSSRQGVGNQPQHF	TGTACCAGTAGCCGACAGGGGGTCGGCAATCAGCCCCAGCATTTT	TRBD1	TRBV19	TRBJ1-5	.
CSARDRGFNYGYTF	TGCAGTGCTAGGGACAGGGGCTTTAACTATGGCTACACCTTC	TRBD1	TRBV20-1	TRBJ1-2	.
CAISDPVNTEAFF	TGTGCCATCAGTGATCCAGTGAACACTGAAGCTTTCTTT	.	TRBV10-3	TRBJ1-1	few
CASTPDRRDTQYF	TGCGCCAGCACTCCGGACAGACGAGATACGCAGTATTTT	.	TRBV5-1	TRBJ2-3	.
CSVGGAGGTGELFF	TGCAGCGTGGGGGGGGCAGGAGGAACCGGGGAGCTGTTTTTT	.	TRBV29-1	TRBJ2-2	.
CASSSGQNQPQHF	TGTGCCAGCAGTTCGGGCCAAAATCAGCCCCAGCATTTT	.	TRBV27	TRBJ1-5	.
CSAIEGGASQETQYF	TGCAGTGCCATAGAGGGGGGGGCGAGCCAAGAGACCCAGTACTTC	.	TRBV20-1	TRBJ2-5	many
CAWGSEGTTQPQHF	TGTGCCTGGGGATCCGAGGGCACAACACAGCCCCAGCATTTT	.	TRBV30	TRBJ1-5	few
CATSKGQFHNEQFF	TGTGCCACCAGTAAGGGACAGTTCCACAATGAGCAGTTCTTC	TRBD1	TRBV24-1	TRBJ2-1	many
CATSRDPGLAGGPPHTQYF	TGTGCCACCAGCAGAGATCCGGGACTAGCGGGGGGGCCCCCGCATACGCAGTATTTT	TRBD2	TRBV15	TRBJ2-3	many
CASSQAAWTGGPNEQFF	TGTGCCAGCAGCCAAGCCGCTTGGACGGGGGGGCCCAATGAGCAGTTCTTC	TRBD2	TRBV3-1	TRBJ2-1	.
CSVEAGAMREQYF	TGCAGCGTTGAAGCTGGAGCGATGAGGGAGCAGTACTTC	.	TRBV29-1	TRBJ2-7	.
CASSRQTGFADTQYF	TGTGCCAGCAGCCGACAGACAGGGTTCGCAGATACGCAGTATTTT	TRBD1	TRBV7-9	TRBJ2-3	.
CASSLYLVSESTNEKLFF	TGTGCCAGCAGCTTGTACCTCGTCTCAGAGTCAACTAATGAAAAACTGTTTTTT	.	TRBV7-2	TRBJ1-4	.
CASSKTAPYEQYF	TGTGCCAGCAGCAAGACAGCGCCCTACGAGCAGTACTTC	.	TRBV6-5	TRBJ2-7	.
CASSLVAGLYQETQYF	TGCGCCAGCAGCTTGGTGGCAGGACTGTACCAAGAGACCCAGTACTTC	.	TRBV5-1	TRBJ2-5	many
CASSQDRRGQGRSEKLFF	TGTGCCAGCAGCCAAGATAGGAGGGGGCAGGGTAGGAGCGAAAAACTGTTTTTT	TRBD1	TRBV4-2	TRBJ1-4	.
CASSLGQGVDYGYTF	TGCGCCAGCAGCTTGGGACAGGGGGTCGACTATGGCTACACCTTC	TRBD1	TRBV5-1	TRBJ1-2	many
CASSFGTASGANVLTF	TGCGCCAGCAGCTTCGGGACAGCCTCTGGGGCCAACGTCCTGACTTTC	TRBD1	TRBV5-1	TRBJ2-6	.
CASSRYQRGSSYNEQFF	TGTGCCAGCAGCCGATACCAGCGGGGGAGCTCCTACAATGAGCAGTTCTTC	TRBD2	TRBV7-6	TRBJ2-1	many
CSVETGWNPGGAEAFF	TGCAGCGTTGAGACCGGATGGAACCCAGGGGGCGCTGAAGCTTTCTTT	TRBD1	TRBV29-1	TRBJ1-1	few